These T cell receptor beta chains were read from a single sample in a study of blood T cells in healthy people across ages. TCRdb independently ran MiXCR on the 5' RACE reads; one entry per CDR3 protein. The sample has around 1,000,000 distinct CDR3 sequences, under 30% seen once; the top ten hold 0.75%. A further study also used this sample, focusing on T cells of mothers and their children.

The sample was blood. All receptors derive from a girl aged 2 to 9 in good health. The CDR3 runs from the conserved cysteine through the conserved F or W. Fields, in order: clone size, V gene, J gene, CDR3 protein. Only part of the rows carry a size: once, few, many, or a class if the clone is expanded.

size: .; V: TRBV4-1; J: TRBJ1-5; CDR3: CASSQVQVGNQPQHF
size: .; V: TRBV13; J: TRBJ2-1; CDR3: CASSSPSGPSYNEQFF
size: .; V: TRBV12-5; J: TRBJ2-1; CDR3: CASGLNTLGTPSSEQFF
size: .; V: TRBV12-5; J: TRBJ1-1; CDR3: CASGSIDYTEAFF
size: .; V: TRBV4-1; J: TRBJ2-1; CDR3: CASRTTGLSNEQFF
size: .; V: TRBV7-9; J: TRBJ1-4; CDR3: CASSRGGADEKLFF
size: .; V: TRBV28; J: TRBJ2-7; CDR3: CASTLTSGHYEQYF
size: .; V: TRBV29-1; J: TRBJ1-1; CDR3: CSIPGQINTEAFF
size: .; V: TRBV6-5; J: .; CDR3: CASRPYWTTAETQYF
size: .; V: TRBV6-1; J: TRBJ2-1; CDR3: CASSEWAQIVIWSSYNEQFF
size: few; V: TRBV20-1; J: TRBJ2-1; CDR3: CSASLGGYNEQFF
size: .; V: TRBV7-9; J: TRBJ2-3; CDR3: CASSLAIGTDTQYF
size: .; V: TRBV2; J: TRBJ2-7; CDR3: CASRGVVEEQYF
size: few; V: TRBV28; J: TRBJ2-5; CDR3: CASSLSLMLRIETQYF
size: .; V: TRBV11-2; J: TRBJ1-4; CDR3: CASRNTGMLEEKLFF
size: .; V: TRBV28; J: TRBJ1-5; CDR3: CASREGGGQPQHF
size: many; V: TRBV4-2; J: TRBJ2-5; CDR3: CASSQDDVRGGAGETQYF
size: .; V: TRBV4-1; J: TRBJ2-4; CDR3: CASSQGSGSHPNIQYF
size: .; V: TRBV3-1; J: TRBJ1-5; CDR3: CASSQDKFQPQHF
size: .; V: TRBV20-1; J: TRBJ2-7; CDR3: CSARMLDRESYEQYF
size: few; V: TRBV18; J: TRBJ2-3; CDR3: CAGSQTGTVNTDTQYF
size: .; V: TRBV5-8; J: .; CDR3: CASSLEWVIRRNEQFF